The 10 T cell receptor beta chains below were found in one sample sequenced in a study of lymphopenia after photon versus proton radiotherapy. Libraries were prepared by immunoSEQ multiplex PCR; TCRdb keeps only in-frame clonotypes and omits some of them. The sample lists about 7,300 clones, approximately 80% occurring once. Source: peripheral blood, taken from a patient treated with photon-based radiotherapy. These receptors were obtained from a man younger than 45 with gastric cancer.

This clone was recorded only once. The CDR3 DNA sequence: TGTGCCAGTCAGAGGGCCCACTCTGGAAACACCATATATTTT. Translated, it gives CASQRAHSGNTIYF. The V call is TRBV19, the J call TRBJ1-3, with D unresolved. The CDR3 has 14 amino acids. In germline, CDR1 is LNHDA, CDR2 SQIVND (reference sequence). With 8 bases removed from V and 0 bases from J, the gap between germline ends came to 11 bases.

This clone was picked up one time. The gene calls are TRBV6-6 and TRBJ1-4; 7 positions match TRBD1. The CDR3 extends over 15 amino acids. J lost 4 bases, V lost 5 bases, and 7 bases had no gene match. Germline CDR1 reads MNHNY; CDR2 reads SVGAGI (reference sequence). CDR3: CASSPRGSVNEKLFF. In DNA form, the CDR3 reads TGTGCCAGCAGTCCCAGGGGGTCGGTTAATGAAAAACTGTTTTTT.

This chain uses TRBV5-1 with TRBJ2-3; D remains ambiguous. V lost 4 bases, J lost 4 bases, and 10 bases lay in between. The CDR3 consists of 13 residues. Germline V gene data show CDR1 as SGHRS and CDR2 as YFSETQ. Here the CDR3 reads CASSVTGADTQYF. In nucleotides, the CDR3 is TGCGCCAGCAGCGTGACTGGGGCAGATACGCAGTATTTT.

V usage is TRBV5-1 and J usage is TRBJ2-5; 8 bases line up with TRBD1. Germline-derived CDR1 and CDR2 are SGHRS and YFSETQ. V shed 5 bases and J 4 bases; nucleotides not matched to a gene: 4. The CDR3 loop spans 13 amino acids. The CDR3 here is CASRWQGAETQYF. CDR3 DNA sequence: TGCGCCAGCAGGTGGCAGGGGGCAGAGACCCAGTACTTC.

The CDR3 DNA reads as TGTGCCAGCAGTTACTCACCGGCCGAGCAGTTCTTC. As protein: CASSYSPAEQFF. The gene calls are TRBV6-5 and TRBJ2-1, with D unclear. Deletions cut 0 bases from V and 10 bases from J, with 7 bases between. This CDR3 has 12 amino acids. Looked up from germline, CDR1 is MNHEY and CDR2 is SVGAGI.

J is TRBJ2-5 and V is TRBV5-4; D unclear. Trimming took 5 bases from V and 1 from J, leaving 9 bases between them. CDR3 length equals 13 residues. Germline CDR1 is SGHNT and CDR2 is YYREEE (reference sequence). In DNA form, the CDR3 reads TGTGCCAGCAGTTTTAACAGCCAAGAGACCCAGTACTTC. Residues: CASSFNSQETQYF.

The CDR3: CASSTEVREWTDTQYF. As DNA, the CDR3 is TGTGCCAGCTCAACCGAAGTTAGGGAGTGGACAGATACGCAGTATTTT. The chain carries TRBV18 and TRBJ2-3; a weak D match, TRBD2 (5 bases). The CDR3 totals 16 residues. Germline loops: CDR1 KGHSH, CDR2 LQKENI. Trimming left V 5 bases short and J 3 bases short, with 18 bases between.

The gene calls are TRBV5-4 and TRBJ2-3; D call uncertain. This CDR3 has 13 amino acids. V lost 1 base, J lost 4 bases, and 7 bases lay in between. Germline loops: CDR1 SGHNT, CDR2 YYREEE (reference sequence). Written as DNA, the CDR3 is TGTGCCAGCAGCTTGCACAACGCAGATACGCAGTATTTT. Its translation: CASSLHNADTQYF.

The V and J genes are TRBV7-2 and TRBJ2-1; D might be TRBD2 (5 bases). Germline V lookup: CDR1 SGHTA, CDR2 FQGNSA. V dropped 1 base and J dropped 6 bases, with 13 bases sitting between them. The length of the CDR3 is 15 residues. The CDR3 reads CASSLGRASGNEQFF. The DNA of the CDR3 is TGTGCCAGCAGCTTAGGGCGGGCCTCCGGCAATGAGCAGTTCTTC.

The V gene is TRBV6-5, the J gene TRBJ1-2, with unresolved D. V gave up 2 bases and J gave up 4 bases, with 8 bases separating them. Germline V gene data show CDR1 as MNHEY and CDR2 as SVGAGI. This CDR3 has 13 amino acids. The DNA for the CDR3 is TGTGCCAGCAGTTACGGTGGGGTCTATGGCTACACCTTC. Protein product: CASSYGGVYGYTF.